The TCR beta chain described here comes from a study of blood T cell repertoires in COVID-19. On the study more broadly: Acute and convalescent COVID-19 samples came from the United States, Italy and Spain. PBMCs, B-cell-depleted T cells, or T cells provided the cDNA or gDNA that made up the material.

With V trimmed by 0 bases and J by 4 bases, 13 bases remained unmatched. CDR1 and CDR2 (germline): LNHNV, YYDKDF (reference sequence). The CDR3 covers 19 residues. The participants were between about 18 and 90 years old and came from roughly 24 US areas. Original methodology: It was from reference gene primer amplification that nucleated cell counts were estimated. Clones were read by immunoSEQ multiplex PCR, and TCRdb kept only the in-frame ones, dropping some. V and J calls and clone size are as listed in that table; D and trimming were resolved from the DNA. This table has some 230,000 clones, 80% to 90% appearing once.

This receptor was identified in a woman in her late teens or twenties in a cohort exposed to, infected with or recovered from COVID-19 (not recorded which). J is TRBJ2-1 and V is TRBV15; 9 positions match TRBD2. The sample consisted of PBMCs or T cells enriched from blood (not recorded which). CDR3 DNA: TGTGCCACCAGCAGAGATTTGATTAGCAGACTAGCGGAGTACAATGAGCAGTTCTTC. Translation: CATSRDLISRLAEYNEQFF.